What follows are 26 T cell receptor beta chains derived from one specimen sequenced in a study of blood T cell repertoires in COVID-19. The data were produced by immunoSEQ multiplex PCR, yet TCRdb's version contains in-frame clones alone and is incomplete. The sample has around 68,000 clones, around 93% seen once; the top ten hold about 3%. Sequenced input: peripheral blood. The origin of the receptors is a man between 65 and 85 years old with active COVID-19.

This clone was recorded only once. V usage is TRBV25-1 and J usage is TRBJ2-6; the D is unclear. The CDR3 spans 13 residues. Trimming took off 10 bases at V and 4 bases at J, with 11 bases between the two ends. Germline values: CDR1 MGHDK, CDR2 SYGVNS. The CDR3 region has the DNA TGTGCCACCCTGCGATCCGGGGCCAACGTCCTGACTTTC. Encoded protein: CATLRSGANVLTF.

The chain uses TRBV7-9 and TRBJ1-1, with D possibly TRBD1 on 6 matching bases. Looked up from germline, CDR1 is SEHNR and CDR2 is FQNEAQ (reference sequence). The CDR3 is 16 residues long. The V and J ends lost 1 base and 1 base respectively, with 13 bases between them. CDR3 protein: CASSLEAGAGNTEAFF. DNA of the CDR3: TGTGCCAGCAGCTTAGAGGCAGGGGCGGGGAACACTGAAGCTTTCTTT.

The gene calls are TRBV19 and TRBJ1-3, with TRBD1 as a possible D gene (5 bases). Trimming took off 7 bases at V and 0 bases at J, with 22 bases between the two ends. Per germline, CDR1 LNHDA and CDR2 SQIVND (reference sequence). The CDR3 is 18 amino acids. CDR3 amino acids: CASTPARGSKFSGNTIYF. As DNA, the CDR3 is TGTGCCAGTACCCCCGCAAGGGGCAGCAAATTCTCTGGAAACACCATATATTTT.

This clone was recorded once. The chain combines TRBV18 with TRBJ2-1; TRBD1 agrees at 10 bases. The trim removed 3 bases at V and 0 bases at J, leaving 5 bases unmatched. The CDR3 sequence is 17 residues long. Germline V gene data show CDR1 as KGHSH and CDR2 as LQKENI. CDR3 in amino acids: CASSPPTGGSSYNEQFF. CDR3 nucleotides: TGTGCCAGCTCACCGCCGACAGGGGGCTCCTCCTACAATGAGCAGTTCTTC.

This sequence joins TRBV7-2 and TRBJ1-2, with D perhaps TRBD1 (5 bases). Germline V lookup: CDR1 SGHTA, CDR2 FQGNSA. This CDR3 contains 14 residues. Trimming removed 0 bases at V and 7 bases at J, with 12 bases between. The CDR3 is CASSLAGGNGGYTF. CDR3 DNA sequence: TGTGCCAGCAGCTTAGCGGGGGGTAATGGTGGCTACACCTTC. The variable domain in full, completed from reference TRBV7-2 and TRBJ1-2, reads GAGVSQSPSNKVTEKGKDVELRCDPISGHTALYWYRQSLGQGLEFLIYFQGNSAPDKSGLPSDRFSAERTGGSVSTLTIQRTQQEDSAVYLCASSLAGGNGGYTFGSGTRLTVV.

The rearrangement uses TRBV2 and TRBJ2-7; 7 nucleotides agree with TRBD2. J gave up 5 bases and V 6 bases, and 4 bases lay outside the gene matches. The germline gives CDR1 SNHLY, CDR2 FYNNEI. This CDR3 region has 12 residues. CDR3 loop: CASRGRVHEQYV. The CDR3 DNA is TGTGCCAGCAGGGGGAGGGTCCACGAGCAGTACGTC.

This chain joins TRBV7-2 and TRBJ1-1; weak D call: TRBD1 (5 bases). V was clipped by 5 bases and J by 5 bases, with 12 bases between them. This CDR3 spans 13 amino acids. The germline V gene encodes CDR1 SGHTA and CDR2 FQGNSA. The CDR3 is CASSPQGLTEAFF. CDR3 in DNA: TGTGCCAGCAGCCCCCAGGGTTTGACTGAAGCTTTCTTT.

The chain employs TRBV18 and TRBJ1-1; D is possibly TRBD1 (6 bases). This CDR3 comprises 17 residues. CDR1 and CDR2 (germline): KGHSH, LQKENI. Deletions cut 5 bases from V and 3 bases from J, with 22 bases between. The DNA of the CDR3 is TGTGCCAGCTCATCCGCCCCAGGGACACAGGGTGACACTGAAGCTTTCTTT. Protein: CASSSAPGTQGDTEAFF.

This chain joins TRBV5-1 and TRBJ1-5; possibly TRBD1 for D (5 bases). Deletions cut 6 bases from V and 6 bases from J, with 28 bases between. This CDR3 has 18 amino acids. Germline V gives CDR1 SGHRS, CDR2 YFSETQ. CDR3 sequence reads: CASNGPDGGWREIQPQHF. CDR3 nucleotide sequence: TGCGCCAGCAACGGGCCCGATGGGGGGTGGAGGGAAATTCAGCCCCAGCATTTT.

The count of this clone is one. CDR3 nucleotide sequence: TGTGCCAGCAGCAGGACCGGGACAGGCTACGAGCAGTACGTC. Its translation: CASSRTGTGYEQYV. The rearrangement uses TRBV5-5 and TRBJ2-7; TRBD1 matches at 8 bases. CDR1 is SGHKS and CDR2 is YYEKEE in the germline V gene (reference sequence). V shed 4 bases and J 3 bases; nucleotides not matched to a gene: 6. The CDR3 is made up of 14 amino acids.

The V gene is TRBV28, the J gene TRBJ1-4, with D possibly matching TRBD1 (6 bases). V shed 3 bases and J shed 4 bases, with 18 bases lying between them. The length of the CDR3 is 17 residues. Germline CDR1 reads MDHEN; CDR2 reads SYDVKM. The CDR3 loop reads CASSFVRDRKLNEKLFF. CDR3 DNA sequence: TGTGCCAGCAGTTTTGTCCGAGACAGGAAGCTTAATGAAAAACTGTTTTTT. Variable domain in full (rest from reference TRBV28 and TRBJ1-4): DVKVTQSSRYLVKRTGEKVFLECVQDMDHENMFWYRQDPGLGLRLIYFSYDVKMKEKGDIPEGYSVSREKKERFSLILESASTNQTSMYLCASSFVRDRKLNEKLFFGSGTQLSVL.

In DNA form, the CDR3 reads TGTGCTAGTGGTTTGGTAGTAGGTAGCGGCTACACCTTC. Its translation: CASGLVVGSGYTF. The rearrangement links TRBV12-5 to TRBJ1-2; D unclear. Germline V gene sequence: CDR1 LGHNT, CDR2 FRNRAP. V lost 0 bases to trimming and J lost 8 bases, with 10 bases between them. The CDR3 loop spans 13 amino acids.

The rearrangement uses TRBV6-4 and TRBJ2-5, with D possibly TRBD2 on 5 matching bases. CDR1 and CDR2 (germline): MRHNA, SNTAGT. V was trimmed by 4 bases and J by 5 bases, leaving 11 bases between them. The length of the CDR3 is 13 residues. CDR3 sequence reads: CASSVRVWETQYF. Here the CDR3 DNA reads TGTGCCAGCAGTGTGCGGGTCTGGGAGACCCAGTACTTC.

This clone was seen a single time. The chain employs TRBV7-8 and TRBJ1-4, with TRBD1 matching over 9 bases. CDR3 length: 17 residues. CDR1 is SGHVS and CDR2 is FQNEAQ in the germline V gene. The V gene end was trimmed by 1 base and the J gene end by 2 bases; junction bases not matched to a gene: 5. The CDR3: CASSLGDRDFTNEKLFF. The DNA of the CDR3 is TGTGCCAGCAGCTTAGGGGACAGGGATTTTACTAATGAAAAACTGTTTTTT.

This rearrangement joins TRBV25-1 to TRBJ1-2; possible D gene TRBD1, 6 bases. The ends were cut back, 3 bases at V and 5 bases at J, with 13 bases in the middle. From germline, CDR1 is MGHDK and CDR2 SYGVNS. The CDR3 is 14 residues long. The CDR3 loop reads CASSDSSRGYGYTF. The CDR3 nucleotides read TGTGCCAGCAGTGATTCCAGCAGGGGATATGGCTACACCTTC.

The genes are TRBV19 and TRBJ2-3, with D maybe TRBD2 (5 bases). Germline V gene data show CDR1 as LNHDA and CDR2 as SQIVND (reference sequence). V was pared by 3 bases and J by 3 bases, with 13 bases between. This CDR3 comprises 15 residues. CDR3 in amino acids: CASSIRADWTDTQYF. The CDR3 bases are TGTGCCAGTAGTATTCGGGCGGACTGGACAGATACGCAGTATTTT.

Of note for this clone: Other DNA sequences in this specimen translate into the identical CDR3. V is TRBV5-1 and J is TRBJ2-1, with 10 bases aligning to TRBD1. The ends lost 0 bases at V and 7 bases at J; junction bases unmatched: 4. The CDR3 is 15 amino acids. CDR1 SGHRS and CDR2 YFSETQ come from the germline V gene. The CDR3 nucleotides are TGCGCCAGCAGCTTGGGACAGGGGGCGGTGAATGAGCAGTTCTTC. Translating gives CASSLGQGAVNEQFF.

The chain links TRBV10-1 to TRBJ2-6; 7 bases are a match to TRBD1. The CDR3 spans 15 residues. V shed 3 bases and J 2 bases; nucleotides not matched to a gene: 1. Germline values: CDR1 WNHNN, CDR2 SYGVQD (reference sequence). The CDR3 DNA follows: TGCGCCAGCAGTGATCAGGGGGCTGGGGCCAACGTCCTGACTTTC. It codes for CASSDQGAGANVLTF.

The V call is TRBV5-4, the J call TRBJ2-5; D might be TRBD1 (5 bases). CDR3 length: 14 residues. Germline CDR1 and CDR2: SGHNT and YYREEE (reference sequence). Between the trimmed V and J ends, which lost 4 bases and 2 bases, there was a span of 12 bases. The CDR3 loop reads CASSIGAIQETQYF. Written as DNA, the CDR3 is TGTGCCAGCAGCATAGGGGCTATACAAGAGACCCAGTACTTC.

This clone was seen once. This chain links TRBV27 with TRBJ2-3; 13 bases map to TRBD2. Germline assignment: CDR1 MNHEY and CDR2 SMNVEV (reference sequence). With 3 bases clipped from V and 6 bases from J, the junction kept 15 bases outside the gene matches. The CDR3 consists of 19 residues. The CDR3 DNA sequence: TGTGCCAGCAGTTTGAGCGGGACTAGCGGGGCGACACCCCCGGATACGCAGTATTTT. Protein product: CASSLSGTSGATPPDTQYF.

The CDR3 is CASSVDSGVNYGYTF. The CDR3 coding sequence is TGTGCCAGCAGCGTAGACAGCGGCGTTAACTATGGCTACACCTTC. The chain joins TRBV9 to TRBJ1-2; D is ambiguous. Per the germline V gene, CDR1 is SGDLS and CDR2 is YYNGEE. This CDR3 is built from 15 residues. V shed 0 bases and J shed 1 base, with 10 bases lying between them. The whole variable domain, remainder taken from reference TRBV9 and TRBJ1-2, is DSGVTQTPKHLITATGQRVTLRCSPRSGDLSVYWYQQSLDQGLQFLIQYYNGEERAKGNILERFSAQQFPDLHSELNLSSLELGDSALYFCASSVDSGVNYGYTFGSGTRLTVV.

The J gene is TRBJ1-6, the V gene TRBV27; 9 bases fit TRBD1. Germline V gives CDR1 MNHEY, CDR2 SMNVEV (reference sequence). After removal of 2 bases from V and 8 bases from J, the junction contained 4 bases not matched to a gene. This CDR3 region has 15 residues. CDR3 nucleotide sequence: TGTGCCAGCAGTTTAGGGACAGGGAGAGATTCACCCCTCCACTTT. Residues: CASSLGTGRDSPLHF.

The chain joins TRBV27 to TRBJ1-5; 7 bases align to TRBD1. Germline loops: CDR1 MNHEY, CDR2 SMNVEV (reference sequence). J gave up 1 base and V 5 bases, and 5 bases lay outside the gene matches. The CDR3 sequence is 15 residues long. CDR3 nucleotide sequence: TGTGCCAGCAGTCCCCGACAGGGAAGCAATCAGCCCCAGCATTTT. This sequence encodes CASSPRQGSNQPQHF.

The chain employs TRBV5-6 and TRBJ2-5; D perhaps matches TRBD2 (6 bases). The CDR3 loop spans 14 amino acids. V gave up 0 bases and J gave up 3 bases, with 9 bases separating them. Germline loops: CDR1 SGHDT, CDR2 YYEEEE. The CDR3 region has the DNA TGTGCCAGCAGCTTGGGGACTATTGAAGAGACCCAGTACTTC. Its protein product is CASSLGTIEETQYF.

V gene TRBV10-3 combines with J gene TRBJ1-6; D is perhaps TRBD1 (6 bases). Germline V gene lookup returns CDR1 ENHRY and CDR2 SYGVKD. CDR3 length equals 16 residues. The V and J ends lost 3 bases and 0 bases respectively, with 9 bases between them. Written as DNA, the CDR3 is TGTGCCATCAGTGATCCGGACAGCTCCTATAATTCACCCCTCCACTTT. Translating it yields CAISDPDSSYNSPLHF.

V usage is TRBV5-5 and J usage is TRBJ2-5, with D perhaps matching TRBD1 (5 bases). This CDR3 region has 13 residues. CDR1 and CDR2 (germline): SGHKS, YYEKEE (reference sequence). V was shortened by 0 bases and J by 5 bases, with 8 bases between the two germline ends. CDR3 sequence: CASSLAGLETQYF. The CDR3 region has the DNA TGTGCCAGCAGCTTGGCAGGGCTGGAGACCCAGTACTTC.